The 21 T cell receptor beta chains below were found in one sample sequenced in a study of vaccination and CD4 T cells after COVID-19. TCRdb reanalysed the PCR reads using MiXCR and keeps one entry per CDR3 protein. The sample has tens of thousands of distinct CDR3 sequences, 45% to 50% seen once. The time point here: late sampling 161 to 241 days after vaccination in a few convalescent patients. Source: CD4+ T cells from blood, taken about 7 months after SARS-CoV-2 vaccination. The receptors stem from a human donor who had recovered from COVID-19.

V and J are TRBV24-1 and TRBJ2-1; 11 nucleotides line up with TRBD1. V dropped 1 base and J dropped 9; count of bases not matched to a gene: 13. Germline V gene lookup returns CDR1 KGHDR and CDR2 SFDVKD. This CDR3 has 18 residues. CDR3: CATSDFRHGQGARSEQFF. The CDR3, as DNA: TGTGCCACCAGTGATTTCCGCCATGGACAGGGGGCGCGGAGTGAGCAGTTCTTC.

This clonotype was seen just once. The chain is built from TRBV6-1 and TRBJ2-7; 16 bases line up with TRBD2. Germline loops: CDR1 MNHNS, CDR2 SASEGT. The CDR3 covers 17 residues. V shed 4 bases and J 4 bases; nucleotides not matched to a gene: 7. CDR3 protein: CASSAGLAGGPQYEQYF. CDR3 nucleotides: TGTGCCAGCAGTGCGGGACTAGCGGGAGGGCCCCAGTACGAGCAGTACTTC.

This clonotype was seen only a few times. This rearrangement joins TRBV20-1 to TRBJ2-7; 10 bases map to TRBD1. This CDR3 region has 14 residues. The junction had 10 bases not matched to a gene; V was cut back by 3 bases and J by 8 bases. Germline V lookup: CDR1 DFQATT, CDR2 SNEGSKA (reference sequence). The CDR3 reads CSASKTGGSPQQYF. CDR3 bases: TGCAGTGCTAGCAAGACAGGGGGCTCCCCTCAGCAGTACTTC.

The chain couples TRBV2 to TRBJ2-7; 8 nucleotides agree with TRBD1. CDR3 length equals 18 residues. The ends lost 5 bases at V and 3 bases at J; junction bases unmatched: 18. The germline gives CDR1 SNHLY, CDR2 FYNNEI. The CDR3 is CASSSQGASERFFYEQYF. The CDR3 bases are TGTGCCAGCAGTTCTCAGGGGGCCTCAGAACGATTCTTCTACGAGCAGTACTTC.

V gene TRBV7-2 combines with J gene TRBJ2-7; perhaps TRBD2 as D (6 bases). Trimming left V 2 bases short and J 3 bases short, with 11 bases between. CDR3 length: 14 residues. Germline V lookup: CDR1 SGHTA, CDR2 FQGNSA. The CDR3 sequence is CASSLTSLNYEQYF. CDR3 coding DNA: TGTGCCAGCAGCTTAACTAGCTTGAACTACGAGCAGTACTTC.

The rearrangement joins TRBV6-2 or TRBV6-3 to TRBJ2-7; a weak D match, TRBD1 (6 bases). V lost 0 bases to trimming and J lost 2 bases, with 8 bases between them. The CDR3 totals 14 residues. The germline V gene has CDR1 MNHEY and CDR2 SVGEGT. CDR3 bases: TGTGCCAGCAGTTACTCCGGGACAACCTACGAGCAGTACTTC. Encoded protein: CASSYSGTTYEQYF.

V gene TRBV29-1 combines with J gene TRBJ2-2, with no clear D. Germline lookup yields CDR1 SQVTM and CDR2 ANQGSEA. CDR3 length: 14 residues. The V end lost 6 bases, the J end lost 3 bases, and 14 bases lay between the germline ends. CDR3 sequence (DNA): TGCAGCGTGAGGCGGTTTGGGGACACCGGGGAGCTGTTTTTT. This encodes CSVRRFGDTGELFF.

J is TRBJ2-7 and V is TRBV25-1; no clear D. This CDR3 spans 14 amino acids. Trimming took off 3 bases at V and 3 bases at J, with 12 bases between the two ends. The germline V gene encodes CDR1 MGHDK and CDR2 SYGVNS. The CDR3 DNA follows: TGTGCCAGCAGTGACCTAATGGACGGCTACGAGCAGTACTTC. Its translation is CASSDLMDGYEQYF.

This clonotype was seen only a few times. J is TRBJ2-3 and V is TRBV20-1; TRBD2 aligns across 7 bases. Germline assignment: CDR1 DFQATT and CDR2 SNEGSKA (reference sequence). The CDR3 is 17 residues long. V lost 0 bases and J lost 2; bases outside the gene matches: 11. The CDR3: CSARDPALAVITDTQYF. CDR3 nucleotides: TGCAGTGCTAGAGATCCCGCTCTAGCGGTCATCACAGATACGCAGTATTTT.

The chain carries TRBV6-5 and TRBJ2-1; D not resolved. The CDR3 totals 19 residues. Germline values: CDR1 MNHEY, CDR2 SVGAGI. The V gene lost 0 bases and the J gene lost 0 bases, with 18 bases spanning the gap. CDR3: CASSYSSSSAVSSYNEQFF. DNA for the CDR3: TGTGCCAGCAGTTACTCTTCCTCCTCAGCTGTTAGCTCCTACAATGAGCAGTTCTTC.

This chain connects TRBV11-2 to TRBJ2-3; D perhaps matches TRBD2 (6 bases). Per germline, CDR1 SGHAT and CDR2 FQNNGV. The CDR3 spans 16 residues. V was cut by 3 bases and J by 7 bases, with 20 bases left in between. DNA of the CDR3: TGTGCCAGCAGCTTTCCCCGGCCGCGGGGATTGCATACGCAGTATTTT. The encoded protein is CASSFPRPRGLHTQYF.

The chain couples TRBV20-1 to TRBJ2-5; unclear D gene. This CDR3 comprises 15 residues. From germline, CDR1 is DFQATT and CDR2 SNEGSKA (reference sequence). Trimming took off 1 base at V and 0 bases at J, with 12 bases between the two ends. The CDR3 DNA is TGCAGTGCTAGAGCCGCTGTGGGATACCAAGAGACCCAGTACTTC. It translates to CSARAAVGYQETQYF.

The chain has TRBV11-3 and TRBJ2-2; 10 bases agree with TRBD1. Germline trimming cut 5 bases from V and 6 bases from J; bases unmatched to any gene: 6. This CDR3 is 15 amino acids long. The germline V gene encodes CDR1 SGHNT and CDR2 YENEEA. The DNA for the CDR3 is TGTGCCAGCAGCCTGGGGACAGGGGTCCCCGGGGAGCTGTTTTTT. Its protein product is CASSLGTGVPGELFF.

The rearrangement joins TRBV12-1 to TRBJ1-1. TRBV12-1 is noted as a pseudogene. The CDR3 runs to 14 residues. As DNA, the CDR3 is TGTGCCAGCAGCTTTGATCAGGGAGGCACTGAAGCTTTCTTT. Protein sequence: CASSFDQGGTEAFF.

The CDR3 DNA reads as TGTGCCAGCAGCTTTCAGCGGGGCACTGAAGCTTTCTTT. It encodes CASSFQRGTEAFF. The chain recombines TRBV5-8 with TRBJ1-1, with unresolved D. This CDR3 has 13 amino acids. V shed 2 bases and J shed 4 bases, with 9 bases lying between them. The germline V gene has CDR1 SGHTS and CDR2 YDEGEE.

This clonotype has only one observation. The chain links TRBV7-6 to TRBJ2-5, with D maybe TRBD2 (6 bases). The CDR3 totals 14 residues. Trimming pared 3 bases from V and 5 bases from J, leaving 13 bases between. Germline CDR1 reads SGHVS; CDR2 reads FNYEAQ. The CDR3 DNA is TGTGCCAGCAGCTTCGGCGGGATGGCGGAGACCCAGTACTTC. It encodes CASSFGGMAETQYF. Full variable domain (rest looked up from reference TRBV7-6 and TRBJ2-5): GAGVSQSPRYKVTKRGQDVALRCDPISGHVSLYWYRQALGQGPEFLTYFNYEAQQDKSGLPNDRFSAERPEGSISTLTIQRTEQRDSAMYRCASSFGGMAETQYFGPGTRLLVL.

J is TRBJ2-1 and V is TRBV27, with unresolved D. The CDR3 runs to 16 residues. Trimming removed 6 bases at V and 4 bases at J, with 19 bases between. Germline V CDR1 and CDR2: MNHEY, SMNVEV (reference sequence). The CDR3 region is CASRRRKDPQYNEQFF. Written as DNA, the CDR3 is TGTGCCAGCAGACGAAGGAAGGACCCTCAATACAATGAGCAGTTCTTC.

By share, this clonotype counts as large. The chain uses TRBV6-4 and TRBJ2-3, with no clear D. Looked up from germline, CDR1 is MRHNA and CDR2 is SNTAGT. The length of the CDR3 is 13 residues. V was shortened by 2 bases and J by 0 bases, with 3 bases between the two germline ends. In nucleotides, the CDR3 is TGTGCCAGCAGTGACGGGAGCACAGATACGCAGTATTTT. Translation gives CASSDGSTDTQYF.

The V call is TRBV6-1, the J call TRBJ2-7; perhaps TRBD2 as D (5 bases). Germline V gene sequence: CDR1 MNHNS, CDR2 SASEGT. V was trimmed by 8 bases and J by 0 bases, leaving 11 bases between them. The CDR3 extends over 13 amino acids. The CDR3 region is CASHPGNSYEQYF. Here the CDR3 DNA reads TGTGCCAGCCATCCGGGGAACTCCTACGAGCAGTACTTC.

The rearrangement joins TRBV19 to TRBJ1-2; D unresolved. The V and J ends lost 0 bases and 5 bases respectively, with 4 bases between them. Germline V gene data show CDR1 as LNHDA and CDR2 as SQIVND (reference sequence). The CDR3 runs to 12 residues. The CDR3: CASSIEGYGYTF. The DNA for the CDR3 is TGTGCCAGTAGTATAGAGGGTTATGGCTACACCTTC.

The J gene is TRBJ2-1, the V gene TRBV20-1; D tentatively fits TRBD1 or TRBD2 (5 bases each). Germline V gene data show CDR1 as DFQATT and CDR2 as SNEGSKA (reference sequence). There are 14 residues in the CDR3. With 6 bases removed from V and 6 bases from J, the gap between germline ends came to 18 bases. CDR3 in DNA: TGCAGTGCCGCCGGGACCCTGAGCCCCAATGAGCAGTTCTTC. This gives the protein CSAAGTLSPNEQFF.